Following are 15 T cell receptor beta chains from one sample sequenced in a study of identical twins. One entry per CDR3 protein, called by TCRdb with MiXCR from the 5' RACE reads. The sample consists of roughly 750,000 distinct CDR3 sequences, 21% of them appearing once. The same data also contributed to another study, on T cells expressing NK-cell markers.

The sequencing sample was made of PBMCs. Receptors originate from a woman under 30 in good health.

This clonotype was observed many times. CDR3 coding DNA: TGCGCCAGCAGCTTGGGGGAGAGGGGTCGCGCAGATACGCAGTATTTT. It translates to CASSLGERGRADTQYF. The chain has TRBV5-1 and TRBJ2-3; D possibly matches TRBD1 or TRBD2 (5 bases each). Germline loops: CDR1 SGHRS, CDR2 YFSETQ. The CDR3 is 16 amino acids. V was pared by 0 bases and J by 4 bases, with 15 bases between. The whole variable domain, filled in from reference TRBV5-1 and TRBJ2-3, reads KAGVTQTPRYLIKTRGQQVTLSCSPISGHRSVSWYQQTPGQGLQFLFEYFSETQRNKGNFPGRFSGRQFSNSRSEMNVSTLELGDSALYLCASSLGERGRADTQYFGPGTRLTVL.

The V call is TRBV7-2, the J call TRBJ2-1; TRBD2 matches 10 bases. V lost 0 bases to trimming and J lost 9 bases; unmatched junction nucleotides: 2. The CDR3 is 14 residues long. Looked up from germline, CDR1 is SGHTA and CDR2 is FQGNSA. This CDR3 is CASSLALAGVEQFF. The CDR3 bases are TGTGCCAGCAGCTTAGCCCTAGCGGGAGTTGAGCAGTTCTTC.

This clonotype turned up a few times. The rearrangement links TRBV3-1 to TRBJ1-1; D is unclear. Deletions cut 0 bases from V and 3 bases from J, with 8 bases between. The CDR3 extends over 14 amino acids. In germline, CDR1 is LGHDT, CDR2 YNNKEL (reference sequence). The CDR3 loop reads CASSQEWTYTEAFF. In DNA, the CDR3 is TGTGCCAGCAGCCAAGAGTGGACCTACACTGAAGCTTTCTTT. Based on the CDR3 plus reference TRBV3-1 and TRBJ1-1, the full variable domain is DTAVSQTPKYLVTQMGNDKSIKCEQNLGHDTMYWYKQDSKKFLKIMFSYNNKELIINETVPNRFSPKSPDKAHLNLHINSLELGDSAVYFCASSQEWTYTEAFFGQGTRLTVV.

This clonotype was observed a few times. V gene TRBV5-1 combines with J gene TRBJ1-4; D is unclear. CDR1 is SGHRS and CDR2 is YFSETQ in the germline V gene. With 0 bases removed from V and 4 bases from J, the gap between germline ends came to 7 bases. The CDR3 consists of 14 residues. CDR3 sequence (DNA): TGCGCCAGCAGCTTGGAGCTGATTAATGAAAAACTGTTTTTT. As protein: CASSLELINEKLFF.

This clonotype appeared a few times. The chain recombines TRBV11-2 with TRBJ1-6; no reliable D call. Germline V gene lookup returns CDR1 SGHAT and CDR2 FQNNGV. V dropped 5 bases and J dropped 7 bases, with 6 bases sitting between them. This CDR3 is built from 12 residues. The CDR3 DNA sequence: TGTGCCAGCAGCCCCTGGAATTCACCCCTCCACTTT. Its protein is CASSPWNSPLHF.

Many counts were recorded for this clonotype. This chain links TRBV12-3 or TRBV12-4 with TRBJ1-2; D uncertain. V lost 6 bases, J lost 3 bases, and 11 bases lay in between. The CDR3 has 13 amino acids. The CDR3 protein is CASSLLGDYGYTF. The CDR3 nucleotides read TGTGCCAGCAGCCTCCTCGGGGACTATGGCTACACCTTC.

CDR3: CASSWEGRTDTQYF. In DNA form, the CDR3 reads TGTGCCAGCAGCTGGGAAGGAAGAACAGATACGCAGTATTTT. The rearrangement joins TRBV7-2 to TRBJ2-3; D is unclear. V shed 4 bases and J shed 3 bases, with 11 bases lying between them. The CDR3 loop spans 14 amino acids. Germline lookup yields CDR1 SGHTA and CDR2 FQGNSA.

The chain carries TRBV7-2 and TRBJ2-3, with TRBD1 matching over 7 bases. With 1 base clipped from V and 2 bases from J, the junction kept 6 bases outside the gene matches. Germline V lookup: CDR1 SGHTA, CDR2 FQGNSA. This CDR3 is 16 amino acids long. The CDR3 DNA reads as TGTGCCAGCAGCTTAGGCCGGGACAGCGTCACAGATACGCAGTATTTT. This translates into CASSLGRDSVTDTQYF.

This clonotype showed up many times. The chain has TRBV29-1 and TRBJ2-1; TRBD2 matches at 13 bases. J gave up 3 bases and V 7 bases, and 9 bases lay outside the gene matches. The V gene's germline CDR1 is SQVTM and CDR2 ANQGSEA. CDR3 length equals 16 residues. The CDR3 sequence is CSGGLAGSAYYNEQFF. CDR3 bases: TGCAGCGGGGGACTAGCGGGATCCGCCTACTACAATGAGCAGTTCTTC.

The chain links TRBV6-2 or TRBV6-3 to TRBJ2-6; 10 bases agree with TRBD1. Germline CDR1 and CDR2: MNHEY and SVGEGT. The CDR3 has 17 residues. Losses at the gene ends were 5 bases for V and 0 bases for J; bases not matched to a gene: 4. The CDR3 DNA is TGTGCCAGCAGTCGGGGACAGGGGAGCTCTGGGGCCAACGTCCTGACTTTC. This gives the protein CASSRGQGSSGANVLTF.

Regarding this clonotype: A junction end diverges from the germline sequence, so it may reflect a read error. This CDR3 reads CASSLGRGEADTQYF. Here the CDR3 DNA reads TGCGCCAGCAGTTTGGGCCGGGGAGAGGCAGATACGCAGTATTTT. This chain links TRBV5-1 with TRBJ2-3; D may be TRBD2 (5 bases). CDR1 SGHRS and CDR2 YFSETQ come from the germline V gene. There are 15 residues in the CDR3.

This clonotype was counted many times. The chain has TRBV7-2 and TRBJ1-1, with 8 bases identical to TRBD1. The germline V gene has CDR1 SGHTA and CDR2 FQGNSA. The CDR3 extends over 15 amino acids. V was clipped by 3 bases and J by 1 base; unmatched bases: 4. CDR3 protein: CASSFRTGRNTEAFF. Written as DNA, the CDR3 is TGTGCCAGCAGCTTTAGGACAGGGCGGAACACTGAAGCTTTCTTT.

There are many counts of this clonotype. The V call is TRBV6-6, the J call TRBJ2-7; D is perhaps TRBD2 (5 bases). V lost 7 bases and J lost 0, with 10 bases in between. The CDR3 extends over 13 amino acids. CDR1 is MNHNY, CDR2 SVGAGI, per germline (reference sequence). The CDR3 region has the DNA TGTGCCAGCATTCCAAGCGGCTCCTACGAGCAGTACTTC. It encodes CASIPSGSYEQYF.

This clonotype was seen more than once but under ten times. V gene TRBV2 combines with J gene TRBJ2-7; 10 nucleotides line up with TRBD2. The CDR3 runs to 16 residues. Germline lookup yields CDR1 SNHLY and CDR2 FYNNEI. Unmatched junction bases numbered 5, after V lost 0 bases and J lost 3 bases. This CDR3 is CASSEATGLAYYEQYF. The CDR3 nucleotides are TGTGCCAGCAGTGAAGCGACGGGACTAGCGTACTACGAGCAGTACTTC.

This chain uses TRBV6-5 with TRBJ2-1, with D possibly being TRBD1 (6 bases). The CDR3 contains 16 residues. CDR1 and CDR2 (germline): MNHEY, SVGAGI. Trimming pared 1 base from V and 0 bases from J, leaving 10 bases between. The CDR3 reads CASSYLGRGSYNEQFF. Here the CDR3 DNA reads TGTGCCAGCAGTTACTTGGGCAGGGGCTCCTACAATGAGCAGTTCTTC.